The rows below give T cell receptor beta chains drawn from one sample of a study of immune evolution from preneoplasia to lung adenocarcinoma. The protocol was immunoSEQ multiplex PCR, while the TCRdb copy is restricted to in-frame clones and leaves out a portion. The sample has 4,800 or so clones, 80% to 90% seen once. Sequencing was performed on FFPE atypical adenomatous hyperplasia tissue from the lung. Receptor source: a person in their 70s with lung adenocarcinoma. The CDR3 runs from the conserved cysteine through the conserved F or W. A D gene is named only where the DNA matches it firmly. Some rows mark clone size as missing; the rest say once, few, many or name a class of expanded clone.

V	size	D	J	CDR3	DNA
TRBV7-2	-	-	TRBJ1-5	CASSLGGRSNQPQHF	TGTGCCAGCAGTTTGGGGGGGCGGAGCAATCAGCCCCAGCATTTT
TRBV5-1	-	TRBD2	TRBJ2-2	CASSGLGLAPTGELFF	TGCGCCAGCAGCGGCCTGGGACTAGCGCCCACCGGGGAGCTGTTTTTT
TRBV29-1	-	TRBD1	TRBJ2-1	CSARGQGAINEQFF	TGCAGCGCTCGGGGACAGGGGGCGATCAATGAGCAGTTCTTC
TRBV6-1	-	TRBD2	TRBJ2-4	CASSGTSGRILVAKNIQYF	TGTGCCAGCAGTGGGACTAGCGGGAGGATCCTTGTAGCCAAAAACATTCAGTACTTC
TRBV13	-	-	TRBJ2-2	CASSLGGSGELFF	TGTGCCAGCAGCTTAGGCGGGTCCGGGGAGCTGTTTTTT
TRBV28	-	TRBD1	TRBJ1-1	CASSLPTGGYEAFF	TGTGCCAGCAGTTTACCGACAGGGGGCTATGAAGCTTTCTTT
TRBV7-3	once	TRBD2	TRBJ2-2	CASSSRTSSGDTGELFF	TGTGCCAGCAGCTCCAGGACTAGTTCGGGAGACACCGGGGAGCTGTTTTTT
TRBV15	-	TRBD2	TRBJ2-2	CATGQLAGAGELFF	TGTGCCACCGGCCAACTAGCGGGAGCCGGGGAGCTGTTTTTT
TRBV4-1	-	TRBD2	TRBJ2-2	CASSQEPGGITGELFF	TGCGCCAGCAGCCAAGAACCGGGAGGCATCACCGGGGAGCTGTTTTTT
TRBV19	-	-	TRBJ2-7	CASSSGDLLYEQYF	TGTGCCAGTAGTTCAGGGGACCTTCTCTACGAGCAGTACTTC
TRBV9	few	TRBD1	TRBJ1-1	CASSVEGTENTEAFF	TGTGCCAGCAGCGTAGAAGGGACAGAGAACACTGAAGCTTTCTTT
TRBV7-9	-	TRBD2	TRBJ2-1	CASSPGLAGAPRQFF	TGTGCCAGCAGCCCCGGACTAGCGGGAGCCCCACGGCAGTTCTTC
TRBV29-1	-	-	TRBJ1-2	CSVSEGSYGYTF	TGCAGCGTTTCCGAAGGATCCTATGGCTACACCTTC
TRBV6-1	-	TRBD1	TRBJ2-5	CASSDFGTGIQETQYF	TGTGCCAGCAGTGATTTCGGGACAGGGATACAAGAGACCCAGTACTTC
TRBV5-8	few	-	TRBJ2-2	CATKPRRNTGELFF	TGTGCCACCAAACCCCGCAGGAACACCGGGGAGCTGTTTTTT
TRBV18	few	-	TRBJ2-1	CASSPRYGDNEQFF	TGTGCCAGCTCACCACGATATGGGGACAATGAGCAGTTCTTC
TRBV5-1	-	-	TRBJ2-2	CASSRENTGELFF	TGCGCCAGCAGCAGGGAGAACACCGGGGAGCTGTTTTTT
TRBV7-8	once	-	TRBJ2-6	CASSGSCLPQSRANVLTF	TGTGCCAGCAGCGGCTCGTGTTTACCACAAAGTCGGGCCAACGTCCTGACTTTC
TRBV6-4	-	TRBD1	TRBJ2-3	CASSAGQGPDTQYF	TGTGCCAGCAGTGCCGGACAGGGACCGGATACGCAGTATTTT
TRBV2	-	TRBD2	TRBJ2-1	CASSEEASGMVEQFF	TGTGCCAGCAGCGAGGAGGCTAGCGGGATGGTTGAGCAGTTCTTC
TRBV21-1	-	-	TRBJ2-3	CASNPGQVGPTDTQYF	TGTGCCAGCAACCCGGGACAGGTGGGACCCACAGATACGCAGTATTTT
TRBV29-1	-	-	TRBJ2-1	CSAGRGNEQFF	TGCAGCGCCGGCAGGGGCAATGAGCAGTTCTTC
TRBV5-1	-	TRBD1	TRBJ1-6	CASSRDVGQGGSPLHF	TGCGCCAGCAGCCGTGACGTCGGACAGGGAGGCTCACCCCTCCACTTT
TRBV5-4	-	TRBD2	TRBJ2-7	CASRSWTSGPNEQYF	TGTGCCAGCAGAAGCTGGACTAGCGGGCCGAACGAGCAGTACTTC
TRBV7-3	-	-	TRBJ2-7	CASSPQHLVRTGLTSATYEQYF	TGTGCCAGCAGCCCCCAGCATCTAGTTCGGACAGGTCTTACTAGCGCTACCTACGAGCAGTACTTC
TRBV10-3	-	TRBD2	TRBJ2-7	CASEGLAGDEQYF	TGTGCCTCCGAAGGACTAGCGGGAGACGAGCAGTACTTC
TRBV5-1	-	-	TRBJ2-3	CASSLYVTDTQYF	TGCGCCAGCAGCTTGTACGTCACAGATACGCAGTATTTT
TRBV7-3	-	-	TRBJ2-2	CASSLNTAGELFF	TGTGCCAGCAGCTTAAATACGGCCGGGGAGCTGTTTTTT
TRBV4-2	-	TRBD1	TRBJ2-7	CASSLLGQLYEQYF	TGTGCCAGCAGCCTCCTGGGACAGCTCTACGAGCAGTACTTC
TRBV5-5	-	TRBD2	TRBJ2-1	CASSSTSGYNEQFF	TGTGCCAGCAGCTCGACTAGCGGATACAATGAGCAGTTCTTC
TRBV6-4	-	-	TRBJ2-7	CASSDTAQYF	TGTGCCAGCAGTGACACTGCGCAGTACTTC
TRBV19	-	-	TRBJ1-1	CASRPERWDTEAFF	TGTGCCAGTAGACCAGAGCGGTGGGACACTGAAGCTTTCTTT
TRBV27	-	-	TRBJ1-2	CASSLSAANYGYTF	TGTGCCAGCAGTTTATCGGCGGCGAACTATGGCTACACCTTC
TRBV5-4	once	TRBD2	TRBJ2-2	CASSSRTRFLTGELFF	TGTGCCAGCAGCTCCCGGACTAGATTTCTTACCGGGGAGCTGTTTTTT
TRBV29-1	few	-	TRBJ2-7	CSVESTNSYEQYF	TGCAGCGTTGAAAGTACTAACTCCTACGAGCAGTACTTC
TRBV25-1	-	TRBD1	TRBJ2-1	CASSRDRAYNEQFF	TGTGCCAGCAGCCGGGACAGGGCCTACAATGAGCAGTTCTTC
TRBV2	-	-	TRBJ2-7	CASHYQAEGEQYF	TGTGCCAGCCATTACCAGGCTGAAGGGGAGCAGTACTTC
TRBV2	-	TRBD2	TRBJ2-3	CASSGTSGSRDTQYF	TGTGCCAGCAGCGGGACTAGCGGGAGTCGCGATACGCAGTATTTT
TRBV5-4	-	-	TRBJ1-2	CASSLVGRDGYTF	TGTGCCAGCAGCTTGGTAGGGCGGGATGGCTACACCTTC
TRBV7-9	-	-	TRBJ1-3	CASSSADSGNTIYF	TGTGCCAGCAGCTCTGCCGACTCTGGAAACACCATATATTTT
TRBV6-5	once	-	TRBJ1-2	CASRSHRGSQYGYTF	TGTGCCAGCAGGTCCCACCGAGGGTCCCAGTATGGCTACACCTTC